A selection of T cell receptor beta chains follows, all from one sample in a study of cytomegalovirus exposure and HLA in healthy donors. Generated by immunoSEQ multiplex PCR, the TCRdb table keeps only in-frame clones and is missing some. The sample consists of around 120,000 clones, over 15% of them appearing once. Sequencing input: PBMCs. The receptor source for this set is a woman between 18 and 29 years old in good health and CMV-seronegative. The CDR3 runs from the conserved cysteine through the conserved F or W. A D gene is named only where the DNA matches it firmly. Clone size is shown for a subset of rows, as once, few, many or a class of expanded clone.

cdr3_aa,cdr3_nt,d_call,v_call,clone_size,j_call
CASSYGTSETDTQYF,TGTGCCAGCAGTTACGGGACTAGCGAAACAGATACGCAGTATTTT,TRBD2,TRBV6-5,few,TRBJ2-3
CASSTGQGLNEQFF,TGTGCCAGCAGCACGGGACAGGGATTAAATGAGCAGTTCTTC,TRBD1,TRBV7-3,.,TRBJ2-1
CASSAQGGGQPQHF,TGTGCCAGCAGCGCCCAGGGAGGGGGGCAGCCCCAGCATTTT,.,TRBV9,few,TRBJ1-5
CATSRSTGGASGELFF,TGTGCCACCAGCAGATCAACAGGGGGCGCGTCCGGGGAGCTGTTTTTT,TRBD1,TRBV15,few,TRBJ2-2
CSVEIGSSNEQFF,TGCAGCGTTGAGATTGGCTCTTCCAATGAGCAGTTCTTC,.,TRBV29-1,few,TRBJ2-1
CASSLPRQQPQHF,TGTGCCAGCAGTTTACCCAGACAACAGCCCCAGCATTTT,.,TRBV28,.,TRBJ1-5
CASLKGQGVNSPLHF,TGTGCCAGCCTTAAAGGGCAGGGGGTTAATTCACCCCTCCACTTT,TRBD1,TRBV2,.,TRBJ1-6
CAWSVPGIAYEQYF,TGTGCCTGGAGTGTACCCGGGATCGCCTACGAGCAGTACTTC,.,TRBV30,.,TRBJ2-7
CASSPSGLDEKLFF,TGTGCCAGCTCACCATCAGGGTTGGACGAAAAACTGTTTTTT,.,TRBV18,few,TRBJ1-4
CASSTTGADTEAFF,TGCGCCAGCAGTACGACAGGGGCGGACACTGAAGCTTTCTTT,TRBD1,TRBV10-2,few,TRBJ1-1
CASSWRDGGELFF,TGTGCCAGCAGCTGGAGGGACGGCGGGGAGCTGTTTTTT,.,TRBV9,few,TRBJ2-2
CATKGQAVNVETQYF,TGTGCCACCAAAGGACAGGCGGTGAATGTTGAGACCCAGTACTTC,TRBD1,TRBV10-3,few,TRBJ2-5
CASSLGRQVGAYEQYF,TGTGCCAGCAGCTTAGGGAGACAGGTTGGGGCCTACGAGCAGTACTTC,.,TRBV7-2,.,TRBJ2-7
CASSRRGEQYF,TGTGCCAGCAGCCGACGGGGGGAGCAGTACTTC,.,TRBV27,few,TRBJ2-7
CASSLETTGDTQYF,TGCGCCAGCAGCTTGGAAACTACGGGGGATACGCAGTATTTT,.,TRBV5-1,few,TRBJ2-3
CASSDPGNSPLHF,TGTGCCAGCAGCGACCCGGGGAATTCACCCCTCCACTTT,.,TRBV28,once,TRBJ1-6
CASSLLGQGGFKADGYTF,TGTGCCAGCAGTTTACTCGGGCAGGGAGGGTTCAAGGCGGATGGCTACACCTTC,.,TRBV28,few,TRBJ1-2
CASSQARDNEQFF,TGCGCCAGCAGCCAAGCCAGGGACAATGAGCAGTTCTTC,.,TRBV4-1,few,TRBJ2-1
CASSDLSVNQPQHF,TGTGCCAGCAGTGATTTATCCGTTAATCAGCCCCAGCATTTT,.,TRBV2,.,TRBJ1-5
CASSPGGNGYTF,TGTGCCAGCTCACCAGGGGGGAATGGCTACACCTTC,.,TRBV18,.,TRBJ1-2
CASSLGQGAGGYTF,TGTGCCAGCAGCTTGGGGCAGGGCGCCGGTGGCTACACCTTC,.,TRBV7-6,.,TRBJ1-2
CASSLAPPGAGELFF,TGTGCCAGCAGCTTAGCCCCGCCAGGGGCCGGGGAGCTGTTTTTT,.,TRBV7-9,few,TRBJ2-2
CASSSAPLEPSTDTQYF,TGTGCCAGCAGCTCCGCCCCACTAGAACCGTCCACAGATACGCAGTATTTT,.,TRBV7-9,few,TRBJ2-3
CASRTTGSSGANVLTF,TGTGCCAGTAGGACGACTGGGAGCTCTGGGGCCAACGTCCTGACTTTC,.,TRBV19,.,TRBJ2-6
CASSLSQAWGYTF,TGCGCCAGCAGCTTGAGTCAGGCATGGGGCTACACCTTC,.,TRBV5-1,.,TRBJ1-2
CATQSRSNQPQHF,TGTGCCACACAGTCCCGGAGCAATCAGCCCCAGCATTTT,.,TRBV2,.,TRBJ1-5
CASRPTGMRHGYTF,TGTGCCAGCAGACCGACAGGGATGAGACATGGCTACACCTTC,TRBD1,TRBV2,.,TRBJ1-2
CASSYYRGGNEAFF,TGTGCCAGCAGCTACTACAGGGGTGGTAATGAAGCTTTCTTT,TRBD1,TRBV11-2,.,TRBJ1-1
CSAGTSGAYEQYF,TGCAGCGCTGGGACTAGCGGGGCCTACGAGCAGTACTTC,TRBD2,TRBV29-1,few,TRBJ2-7
CASSAGTLNNEQFF,TGTGCCAGCAGTGCCGGGACTCTCAACAATGAGCAGTTCTTC,.,TRBV2,few,TRBJ2-1
CASSVNPGLAYEQYF,TGTGCCAGCAGTGTGAACCCGGGACTAGCTTACGAGCAGTACTTC,TRBD2,TRBV27,.,TRBJ2-7
CASSLAARGYETQYF,TGTGCCAGCAGCTTGGCCGCCAGGGGGTATGAGACCCAGTACTTC,TRBD1,TRBV5-4,few,TRBJ2-5
CASIDSGLAGGAEQYF,TGTGCCAGCATTGACTCGGGACTAGCGGGAGGGGCCGAGCAGTACTTC,TRBD2,TRBV28,few,TRBJ2-7
CASSPSVPGELFF,TGTGCCAGCAGTCCCTCCGTCCCCGGGGAGCTGTTTTTT,.,TRBV6-6,few,TRBJ2-2
CASRTESNEKLFF,TGTGCCAGCCGGACAGAAAGTAATGAAAAACTGTTTTTT,.,TRBV2,.,TRBJ1-4
CASSLLGGPPYEQYF,TGCGCCAGCAGCCTCCTGGGGGGGCCACCCTACGAGCAGTACTTC,.,TRBV5-1,.,TRBJ2-7
CAKGSGTGEADTQYF,TGTGCCAAGGGATCCGGGACAGGGGAGGCAGATACGCAGTATTTT,TRBD1,TRBV2,.,TRBJ2-3
CASSLGGDRGAYEQYF,TGTGCCAGCAGCTTAGGGGGGGACAGGGGAGCCTACGAGCAGTACTTC,TRBD1,TRBV7-9,.,TRBJ2-7
CASSLAVYNSPLHF,TGTGCCAGCAGCTTGGCAGTTTATAATTCACCCCTCCACTTT,.,TRBV5-6,few,TRBJ1-6
CATSPGQGVLETQYF,TGTGCCACTAGTCCGGGACAGGGGGTTCTTGAGACCCAGTACTTC,TRBD1,TRBV15,few,TRBJ2-5